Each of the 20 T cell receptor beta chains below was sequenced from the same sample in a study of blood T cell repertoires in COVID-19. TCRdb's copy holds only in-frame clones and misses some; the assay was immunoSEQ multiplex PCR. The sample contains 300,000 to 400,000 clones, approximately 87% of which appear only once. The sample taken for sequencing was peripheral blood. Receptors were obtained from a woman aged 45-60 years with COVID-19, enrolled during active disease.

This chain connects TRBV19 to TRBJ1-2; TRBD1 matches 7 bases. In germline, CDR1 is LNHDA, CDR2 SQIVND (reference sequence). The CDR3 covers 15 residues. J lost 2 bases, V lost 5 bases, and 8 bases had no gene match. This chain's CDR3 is CASSPGDSLNYGYTF. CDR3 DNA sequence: TGTGCCAGTAGTCCGGGGGACAGCTTGAACTATGGCTACACCTTC.

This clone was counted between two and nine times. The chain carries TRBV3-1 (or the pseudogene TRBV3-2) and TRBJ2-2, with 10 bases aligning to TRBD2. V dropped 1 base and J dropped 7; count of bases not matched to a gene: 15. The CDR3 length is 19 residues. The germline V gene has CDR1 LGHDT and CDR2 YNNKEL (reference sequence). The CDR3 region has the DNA TGTGCCAGCAGCCAAGTCATCCCCAGCGGGAGGGCCTACGGCGGGGAGCTGTTTTTT. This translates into CASSQVIPSGRAYGGELFF.

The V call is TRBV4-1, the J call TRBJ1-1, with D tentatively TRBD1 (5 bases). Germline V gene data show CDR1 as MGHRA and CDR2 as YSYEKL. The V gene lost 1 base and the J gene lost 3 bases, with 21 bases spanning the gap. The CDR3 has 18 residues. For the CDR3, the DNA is TGCGCCAGCAGCCAAGTTTTAAGGGGTTTATCCAAATACACTGAAGCTTTCTTT. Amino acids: CASSQVLRGLSKYTEAFF.

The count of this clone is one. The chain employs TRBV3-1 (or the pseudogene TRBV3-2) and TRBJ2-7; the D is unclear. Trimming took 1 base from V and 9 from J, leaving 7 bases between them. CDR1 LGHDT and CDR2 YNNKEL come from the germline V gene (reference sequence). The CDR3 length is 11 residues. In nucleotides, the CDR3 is TGTGCCAGCAGCCAAGCAGGATGGCAGTACTTC. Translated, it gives CASSQAGWQYF.

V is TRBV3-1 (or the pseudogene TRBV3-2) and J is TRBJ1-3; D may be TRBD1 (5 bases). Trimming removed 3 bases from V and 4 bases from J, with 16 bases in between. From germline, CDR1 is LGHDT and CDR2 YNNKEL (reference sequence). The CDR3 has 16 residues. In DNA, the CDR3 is TGTGCCAGCAGCCAGAGAGGCAGGGCGAGGGGAAACACCATATATTTT. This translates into CASSQRGRARGNTIYF.

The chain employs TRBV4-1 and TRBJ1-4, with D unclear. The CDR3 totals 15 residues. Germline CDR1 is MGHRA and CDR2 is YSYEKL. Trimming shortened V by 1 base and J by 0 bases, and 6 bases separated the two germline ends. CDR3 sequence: CASSQAPATNEKLFF. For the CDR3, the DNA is TGCGCCAGCAGCCAAGCCCCTGCAACTAATGAAAAACTGTTTTTT.

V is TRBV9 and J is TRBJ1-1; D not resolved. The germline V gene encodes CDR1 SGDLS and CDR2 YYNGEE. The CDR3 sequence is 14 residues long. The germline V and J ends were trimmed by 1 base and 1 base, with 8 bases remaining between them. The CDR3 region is CASSVYDKNTEAFF. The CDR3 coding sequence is TGTGCCAGCAGCGTATATGACAAGAACACTGAAGCTTTCTTT.

CDR3: CASSLVAEQFF. In DNA form, the CDR3 reads TGTGCCAGCAGCTTGGTGGCTGAGCAGTTCTTC. The chain employs TRBV11-3 and TRBJ2-1; D is ambiguous. From germline, CDR1 is SGHNT and CDR2 YENEEA. This CDR3 is built from 11 residues. Between the trimmed V and J ends, which lost 3 bases and 9 bases, there was a span of 6 bases.

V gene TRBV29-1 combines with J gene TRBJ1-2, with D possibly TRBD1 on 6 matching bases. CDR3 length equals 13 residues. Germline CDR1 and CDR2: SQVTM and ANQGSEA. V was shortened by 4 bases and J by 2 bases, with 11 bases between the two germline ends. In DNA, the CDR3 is TGCAGCGTTGTGGCAGGGGTAAACTATGGCTACACCTTC. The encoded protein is CSVVAGVNYGYTF.

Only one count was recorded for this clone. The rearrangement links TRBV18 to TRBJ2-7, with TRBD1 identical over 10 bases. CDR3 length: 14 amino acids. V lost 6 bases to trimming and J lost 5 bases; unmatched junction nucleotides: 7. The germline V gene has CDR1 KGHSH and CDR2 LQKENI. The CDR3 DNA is TGTGCCAGCTCCCACGGGACAGGGGACCACGAGCAGTACTTC. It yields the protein CASSHGTGDHEQYF.

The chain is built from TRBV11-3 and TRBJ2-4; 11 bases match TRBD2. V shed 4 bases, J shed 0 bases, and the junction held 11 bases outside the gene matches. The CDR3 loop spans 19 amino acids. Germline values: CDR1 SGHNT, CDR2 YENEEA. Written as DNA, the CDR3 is TGTGCCAGCAGCTCCTACCCAATGGGACTAGCGGTAGCCAAAAACATTCAGTACTTC. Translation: CASSSYPMGLAVAKNIQYF.

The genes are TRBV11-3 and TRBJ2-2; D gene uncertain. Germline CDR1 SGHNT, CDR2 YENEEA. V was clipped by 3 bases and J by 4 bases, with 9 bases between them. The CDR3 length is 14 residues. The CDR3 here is CASSFDSATGELFF. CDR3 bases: TGTGCCAGCAGCTTTGATAGTGCCACCGGGGAGCTGTTTTTT.

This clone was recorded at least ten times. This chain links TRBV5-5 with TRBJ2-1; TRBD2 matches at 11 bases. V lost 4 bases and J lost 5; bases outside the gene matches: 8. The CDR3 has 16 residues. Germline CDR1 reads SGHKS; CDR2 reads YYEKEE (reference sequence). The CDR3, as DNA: TGTGCCAGCAGCGCCACTAGCGGGGGAACTCACAATGAGCAGTTCTTC. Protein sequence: CASSATSGGTHNEQFF.

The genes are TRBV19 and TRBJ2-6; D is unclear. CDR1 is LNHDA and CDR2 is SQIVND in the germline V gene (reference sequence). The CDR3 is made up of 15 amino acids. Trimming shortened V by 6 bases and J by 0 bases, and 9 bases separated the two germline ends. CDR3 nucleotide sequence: TGTGCCAGTAGATCCTCGGGCTCTGGGGCCAACGTCCTGACTTTC. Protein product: CASRSSGSGANVLTF.

The DNA of the CDR3 is TGTGCCAGCACCGGGACATATAACTATGGCTACACCTTC. Amino acid sequence: CASTGTYNYGYTF. The chain joins TRBV2 to TRBJ1-2; perhaps TRBD1 as D (6 bases). Trimming removed 7 bases from V and 1 base from J, with 10 bases in between. The CDR3 runs to 13 residues. Germline assignment: CDR1 SNHLY and CDR2 FYNNEI.

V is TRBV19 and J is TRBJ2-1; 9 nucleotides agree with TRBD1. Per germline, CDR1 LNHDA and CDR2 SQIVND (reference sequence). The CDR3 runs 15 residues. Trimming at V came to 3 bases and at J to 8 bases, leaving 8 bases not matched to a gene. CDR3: CASSMGTGLRYEQFF. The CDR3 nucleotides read TGTGCCAGTAGTATGGGGACAGGGCTGCGGTATGAGCAGTTCTTC.

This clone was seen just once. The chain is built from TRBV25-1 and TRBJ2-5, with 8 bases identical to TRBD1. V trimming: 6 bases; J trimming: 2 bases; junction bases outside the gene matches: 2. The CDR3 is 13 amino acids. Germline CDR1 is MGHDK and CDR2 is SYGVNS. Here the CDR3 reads CASSRQGQETQYF. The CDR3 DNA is TGTGCCAGCAGCCGACAGGGGCAAGAGACCCAGTACTTC.

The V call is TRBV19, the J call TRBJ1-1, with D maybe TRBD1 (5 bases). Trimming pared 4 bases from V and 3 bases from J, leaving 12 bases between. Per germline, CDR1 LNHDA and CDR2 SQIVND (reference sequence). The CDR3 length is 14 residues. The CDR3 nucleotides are TGTGCCAGTAGTAATCCCCGCAGGGACACTGAAGCTTTCTTT. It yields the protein CASSNPRRDTEAFF.

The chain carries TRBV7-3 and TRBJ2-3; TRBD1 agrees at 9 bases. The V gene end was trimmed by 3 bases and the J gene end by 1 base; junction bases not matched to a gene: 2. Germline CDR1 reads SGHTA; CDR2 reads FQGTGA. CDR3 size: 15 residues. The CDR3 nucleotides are TGTGCCAGCAGCTTCAGACAGGGGGGCACAGATACGCAGTATTTT. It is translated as CASSFRQGGTDTQYF.

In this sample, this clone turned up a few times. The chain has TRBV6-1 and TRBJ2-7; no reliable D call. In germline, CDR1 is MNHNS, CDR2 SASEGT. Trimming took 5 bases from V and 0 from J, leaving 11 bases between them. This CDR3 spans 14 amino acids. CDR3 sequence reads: CASSYVTGSYEQYF. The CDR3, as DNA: TGTGCCAGCAGTTATGTGACGGGCTCCTACGAGCAGTACTTC.